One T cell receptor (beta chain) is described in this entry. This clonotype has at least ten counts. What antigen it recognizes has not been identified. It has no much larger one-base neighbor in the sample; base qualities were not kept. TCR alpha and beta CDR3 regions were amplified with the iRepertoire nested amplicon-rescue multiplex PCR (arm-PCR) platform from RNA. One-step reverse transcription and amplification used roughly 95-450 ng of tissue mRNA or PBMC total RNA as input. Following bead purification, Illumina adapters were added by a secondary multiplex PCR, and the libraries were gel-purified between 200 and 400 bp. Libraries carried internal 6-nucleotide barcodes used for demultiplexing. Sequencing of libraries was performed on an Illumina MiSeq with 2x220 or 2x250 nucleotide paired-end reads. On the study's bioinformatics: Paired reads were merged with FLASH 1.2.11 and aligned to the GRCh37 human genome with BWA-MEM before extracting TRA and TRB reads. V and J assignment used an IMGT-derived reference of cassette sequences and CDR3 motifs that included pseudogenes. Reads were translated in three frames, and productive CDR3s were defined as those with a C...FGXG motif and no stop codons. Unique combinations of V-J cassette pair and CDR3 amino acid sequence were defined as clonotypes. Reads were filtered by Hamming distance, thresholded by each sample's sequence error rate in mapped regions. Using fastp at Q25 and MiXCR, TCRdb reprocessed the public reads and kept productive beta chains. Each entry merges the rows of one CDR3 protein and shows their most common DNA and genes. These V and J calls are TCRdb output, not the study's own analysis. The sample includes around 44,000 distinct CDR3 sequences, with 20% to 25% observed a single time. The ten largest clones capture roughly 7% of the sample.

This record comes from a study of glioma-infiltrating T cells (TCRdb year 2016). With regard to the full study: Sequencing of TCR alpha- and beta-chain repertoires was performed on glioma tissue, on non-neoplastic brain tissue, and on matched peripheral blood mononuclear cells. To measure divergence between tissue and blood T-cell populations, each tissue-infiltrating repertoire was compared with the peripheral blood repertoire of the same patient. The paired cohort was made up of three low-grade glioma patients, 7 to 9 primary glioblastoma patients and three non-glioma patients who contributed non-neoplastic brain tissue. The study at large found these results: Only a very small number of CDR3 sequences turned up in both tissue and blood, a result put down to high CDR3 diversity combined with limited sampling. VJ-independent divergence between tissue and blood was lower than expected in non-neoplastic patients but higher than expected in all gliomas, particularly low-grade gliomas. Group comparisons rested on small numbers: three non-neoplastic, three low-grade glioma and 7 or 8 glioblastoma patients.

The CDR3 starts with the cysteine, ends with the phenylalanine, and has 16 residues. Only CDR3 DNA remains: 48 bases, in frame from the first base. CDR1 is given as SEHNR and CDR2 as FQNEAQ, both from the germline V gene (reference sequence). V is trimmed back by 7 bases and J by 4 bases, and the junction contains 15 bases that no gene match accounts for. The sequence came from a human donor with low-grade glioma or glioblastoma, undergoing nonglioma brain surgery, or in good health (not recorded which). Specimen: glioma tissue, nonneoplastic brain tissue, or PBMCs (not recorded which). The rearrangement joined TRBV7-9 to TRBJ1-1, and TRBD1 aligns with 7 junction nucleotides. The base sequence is TGTGCCAGCAACGAAGAAGGGACAGCCGCGAGCACTGAAGCTTTCTTT. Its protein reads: CASNEEGTAASTEAFF.